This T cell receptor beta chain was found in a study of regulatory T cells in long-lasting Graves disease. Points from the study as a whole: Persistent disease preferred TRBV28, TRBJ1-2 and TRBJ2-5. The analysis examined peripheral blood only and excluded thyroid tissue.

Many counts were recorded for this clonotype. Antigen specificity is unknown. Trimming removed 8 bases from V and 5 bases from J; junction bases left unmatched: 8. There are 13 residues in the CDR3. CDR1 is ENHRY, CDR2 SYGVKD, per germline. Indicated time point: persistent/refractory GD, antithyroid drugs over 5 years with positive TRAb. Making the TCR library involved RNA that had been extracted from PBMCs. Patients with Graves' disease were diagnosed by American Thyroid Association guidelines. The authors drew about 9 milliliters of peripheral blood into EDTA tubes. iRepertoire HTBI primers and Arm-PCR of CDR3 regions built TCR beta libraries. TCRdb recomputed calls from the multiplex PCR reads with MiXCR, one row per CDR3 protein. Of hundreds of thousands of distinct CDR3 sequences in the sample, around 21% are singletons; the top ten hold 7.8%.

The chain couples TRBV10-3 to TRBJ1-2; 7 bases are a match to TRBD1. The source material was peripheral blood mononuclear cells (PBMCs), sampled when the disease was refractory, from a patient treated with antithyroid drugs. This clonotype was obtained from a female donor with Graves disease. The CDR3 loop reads CAIAGEGQYGYTF. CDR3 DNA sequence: TGTGCCATCGCAGGGGAGGGACAGTATGGCTACACCTTC.